This is a list of T cell receptor beta chains from one sample in a study of T cells expressing NK-cell markers. Each CDR3 protein gets one entry in TCRdb, which reprocessed the 5' RACE reads and gives no DNA. The sample table includes roughly 380,000 distinct CDR3 sequences. Sequencing was performed on blood T cells: a sorted CD56 or NKG2C T cell subset, CD4+ or CD8+ T cells, or bulk PBMC T cells (not recorded which). These receptors originate from a man aged 18-69 years in good health. CDR3s include the opening cysteine and the closing phenylalanine or tryptophan.

>TRBV2|TRBJ2-1
CASSTQGGRNNEQFF
>TRBV7-7|TRBJ2-2
CASSPGQGAAGELFF
>TRBV6-1|TRBJ1-2
CASTTGKNYGYTF
>TRBV7-2|TRBJ2-4
CASSFPGIAKNIQYF
>TRBV20-1|TRBJ2-1
CSAPRLAANIFSYNEQFF
>TRBV6-1|TRBJ1-2
CASSWGRGYGYTF
>TRBV6-6|TRBJ1-2
CASSQGARDGYTF
>TRBV18|TRBJ2-4
CASSPPGTSGSLAKNIQYF
>TRBV6-1|TRBJ2-5
CASSEAGGGMIGRETQYF
>TRBV9|TRBJ2-5
CASSVGEKRGSWETQYF
>TRBV4-1|TRBJ1-2
CASSQGGQANYGYTF
>TRBV6-1|TRBJ1-1
CASIRVTEAFF
>TRBV25-1|TRBJ2-7
CASSAAGAYEQYF
>TRBV5-1|TRBJ2-2
CASSLAPGGVTNTGELFF
>TRBV29-1|TRBJ2-7
CSVARQGPSEQYF
>TRBV29-1|TRBJ2-5
CSVDARGVRETQYF
>TRBV4-1|TRBJ2-5
CASSQVRGEETQYF
>TRBV12-3/TRBV12-4|TRBJ2-5
CASSPGTGYPETQYF
>TRBV7-9|TRBJ2-1
CASSSNGVGEQFF
>TRBV28|TRBJ2-7
CASSQRDPANF
>TRBV5-1|TRBJ1-1
CASSLLAGGEAFF
>TRBV12-3/TRBV12-4|TRBJ1-5
CASSFEGHRNQPQHF
>TRBV7-8|TRBJ1-2
CASSLEWVRGSTGYTF
>TRBV29-1|TRBJ2-7
CSVEVLYEQYF
>TRBV5-1|TRBJ2-3
CASSSWRGPGDTQYF
>TRBV13|TRBJ2-7
CASSYRDRLGYEQYF
>TRBV29-1|TRBJ2-3
CSVASKDTQYF
>TRBV5-1|TRBJ1-4
CASSLESPGRGEKLFF
>TRBV10-2|TRBJ2-3
CASTPRGSTDTQYF
>TRBV28|TRBJ1-6
CASSPGYSYNSPLHF
>TRBV6-1|TRBJ1-5
CASSEDPSGNQPQHF
>TRBV28|TRBJ1-4
CASSSGGDEKLFF
>TRBV5-1|TRBJ2-7
CASSLDGTAVLHWYF
>TRBV20-1|TRBJ2-7
CSARDLSGGTSYEQYF
>TRBV3-1|TRBJ2-1
CASSQGARRRQFF
>TRBV12-3/TRBV12-4|TRBJ2-7
CASSLQGKYEQYF